This record concerns one T cell receptor (beta chain) sequence. Its antigen is undetermined. Germline V gives CDR1 MDHEN, CDR2 SYDVKM. With 10 bases removed from V and 7 bases from J, the gap between germline ends came to 13 bases. The CDR3 is made up of 12 amino acids. This entry belongs to a study of immune evolution from preneoplasia to lung adenocarcinoma. Study-wide points: Normal lung had the highest top T cell clone frequencies.

Resections took place in Japan or China from about 2014 to 2017. Macro-dissection enriched premalignant or tumor cells before nucleic acid extraction. The data were produced by immunoSEQ multiplex PCR, yet TCRdb's version contains in-frame clones alone and is incomplete. The sample holds roughly 10,000 clones, 75% to 85% seen once. The source of this sequence is a person between 70 and 80 years old with lung adenocarcinoma. The rearrangement joins TRBV28 to TRBJ2-2; D might be TRBD1 or TRBD2, each matching 5 bases. Sequencing used FFPE minimally invasive lung adenocarcinoma tissue. The DNA of the CDR3 is TGTGCCACCCAAATGGGGGTCGGGGAGCTGTTTTTT. This codes for CATQMGVGELFF. The whole variable domain, remainder taken from reference TRBV28 and TRBJ2-2, is DVKVTQSSRYLVKRTGEKVFLECVQDMDHENMFWYRQDPGLGLRLIYFSYDVKMKEKGDIPEGYSVSREKKERFSLILESASTNQTSMYLCATQMGVGELFFGEGSRLTVL.